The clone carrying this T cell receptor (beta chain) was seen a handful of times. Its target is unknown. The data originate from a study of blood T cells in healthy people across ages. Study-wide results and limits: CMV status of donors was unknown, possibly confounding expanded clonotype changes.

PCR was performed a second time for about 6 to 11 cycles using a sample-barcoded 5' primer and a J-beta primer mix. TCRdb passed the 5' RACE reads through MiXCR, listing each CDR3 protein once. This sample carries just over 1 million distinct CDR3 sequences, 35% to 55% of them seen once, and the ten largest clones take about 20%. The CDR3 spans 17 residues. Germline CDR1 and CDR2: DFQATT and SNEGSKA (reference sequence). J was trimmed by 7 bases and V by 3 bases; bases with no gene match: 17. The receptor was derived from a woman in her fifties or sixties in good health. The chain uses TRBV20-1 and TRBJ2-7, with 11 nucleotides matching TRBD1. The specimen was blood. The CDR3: CSASHTETDRGRGEQYF. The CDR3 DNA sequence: TGCAGTGCTAGCCATACCGAAACGGACAGGGGGCGTGGGGAGCAGTACTTC.